These 15 T cell receptor beta chains were all obtained from the same sample, sequenced in a study of blood T cells in healthy people across ages. A second PCR of about 7 to 12 cycles used a sample-barcoded 5' primer and a J-beta primer mix. MiXCR, applied by TCRdb to the 5' RACE reads, yields one record per CDR3 protein. The sample carries 650,000 to 1,000,000 distinct CDR3 sequences, around half recorded once. Sequenced sample: blood. The receptor set was obtained from a man aged 80 or over in good health.

This clonotype was counted many times. The CDR3 DNA sequence: TGTGCCAGCAGTCCAGGACTAGCGGAAAACACAGATACGCAGTATTTT. It specifies CASSPGLAENTDTQYF. V gene TRBV12-3 or TRBV12-4 combines with J gene TRBJ2-3; 10 positions agree with TRBD2. CDR3 length: 16 residues. Losses at the gene ends were 5 bases for V and 2 bases for J; bases not matched to a gene: 7.

This clonotype was recorded at least ten times. The chain carries TRBV7-2 and TRBJ2-1; 11 bases fit TRBD2. Germline CDR1 reads SGHTA; CDR2 reads FQGNSA. This CDR3 has 15 amino acids. V shed 4 bases and J 7 bases; nucleotides not matched to a gene: 6. The CDR3 DNA sequence: TGTGCCAGCAGCTCGGGACTAGCGGTCGGGAATGAGCAGTTCTTC. It encodes CASSSGLAVGNEQFF.

This clonotype has only a few counts. This rearrangement joins TRBV29-1 to TRBJ2-1, with TRBD1 matching 7 bases. Germline assignment: CDR1 SQVTM and CDR2 ANQGSEA. Unmatched junction bases numbered 5, after V lost 4 bases and J lost 8 bases. The CDR3 is made up of 12 amino acids. CDR3 DNA: TGCAGCGTTGCGAGGGGGCGAGATGAGCAGTTCTTC. Translated, it gives CSVARGRDEQFF.

This clonotype occurred once. This chain links TRBV15 with TRBJ1-2; the match to TRBD1 covers 10 bases. The V gene end was trimmed by 5 bases and the J gene end by 4 bases; junction bases not matched to a gene: 13. CDR3 length equals 17 residues. Germline CDR1 and CDR2: LNHNV and YYDKDF (reference sequence). The chain's CDR3 is CATSGWDRGKASYGYTF. CDR3 in DNA: TGTGCCACCAGCGGATGGGACAGGGGAAAAGCTAGCTATGGCTACACCTTC. Combining the CDR3 with reference TRBV15 and TRBJ1-2 gives the whole variable domain DAMVIQNPRYQVTQFGKPVTLSCSQTLNHNVMYWYQQKSSQAPKLLFHYYDKDFNNEADTPDNFQSRRPNTSFCFLDIRSPGLGDTAMYLCATSGWDRGKASYGYTFGSGTRLTVV.

Concerning this clonotype: Just one base apart from a much larger clone, this may be a read error. This sequence joins TRBV7-2 and TRBJ2-1; D gene ambiguous. The DNA end is a closer match to TRBJ2-7, so the J assignment may be wrong. This CDR3 contains 15 residues. CDR1 is SGHTA, CDR2 FQGNSA, per germline. The CDR3 DNA sequence: TGTGCCAGCAGCCCCAGCCAGAGCTCCTACAATGAGCAGTACTTC. This gives the protein CASSPSQSSYNEQYF.

V and J are TRBV12-3 or TRBV12-4 and TRBJ2-1; 9 positions agree with TRBD2. The CDR3 totals 13 residues. V was clipped by 8 bases and J by 6 bases; unmatched bases: 5. CDR3: CASRAGGPNEQFF. CDR3 DNA sequence: TGTGCCAGCCGGGCGGGAGGGCCCAATGAGCAGTTCTTC.

As to this clonotype: At one boundary the junction diverges from the germline segment, which might be a read error. This chain links TRBV7-9 with TRBJ1-2, with 8 bases fitting TRBD1. Germline CDR1 is SEHNR and CDR2 is FQNEAQ (reference sequence). This CDR3 has 13 residues. CDR3 coding DNA: TGCGCCAGCAGCTACTCAGGGGGCCTTGGCTTCACCTTC. It translates to CASSYSGGLGFTF.

The chain carries TRBV7-2 and TRBJ1-5, with D perhaps matching TRBD1 (6 bases). The CDR3 is 15 residues long. Germline CDR1 reads SGHTA; CDR2 reads FQGNSA. V gave up 2 bases and J gave up 5 bases, with 13 bases separating them. The CDR3 loop reads CASSLNGGGDQPQHF. The CDR3 coding sequence is TGTGCCAGCAGCTTAAACGGGGGGGGCGATCAGCCCCAGCATTTT.

This clonotype was seen a handful of times. The chain joins TRBV3-1 to TRBJ1-2, with D hard to call. This CDR3 contains 14 residues. V shed 0 bases and J shed 3 bases, with 8 bases lying between them. Germline V CDR1 and CDR2: LGHDT, YNNKEL (reference sequence). The CDR3 here is CASSQDLAYYGYTF. The CDR3 DNA reads as TGTGCCAGCAGCCAAGACTTAGCTTACTATGGCTACACCTTC.

The rearrangement joins TRBV20-1 to TRBJ2-7, with 9 bases that match TRBD1. V lost 5 bases to trimming and J lost 3 bases; unmatched junction nucleotides: 8. The CDR3 is made up of 14 amino acids. Per germline, CDR1 DFQATT and CDR2 SNEGSKA (reference sequence). The CDR3 spells CSAGGDRVYYEQYF. Written as DNA, the CDR3 is TGCAGTGCTGGGGGGGACAGGGTTTACTACGAGCAGTACTTC.

V and J are TRBV20-1 and TRBJ2-1; possibly TRBD1 or TRBD2 for D (5 bases each). V lost 3 bases to trimming and J lost 2 bases, with 14 bases between them. CDR3 length: 15 residues. In germline, CDR1 is DFQATT, CDR2 SNEGSKA (reference sequence). The CDR3 sequence is CSASGTGFTYNEQFF. CDR3 coding DNA: TGCAGTGCTAGCGGGACCGGATTTACCTACAATGAGCAGTTCTTC.

The chain couples TRBV12-3 or TRBV12-4 to TRBJ1-2; 9 nucleotides agree with TRBD1. V lost 6 bases, J lost 8 bases, and 16 bases stayed unmatched. The CDR3 runs to 16 residues. The CDR3 sequence is CASSITFGTGLLGYTF. The CDR3 nucleotides read TGTGCCAGCAGCATAACATTCGGGACAGGGCTTTTAGGCTACACCTTC.

The chain carries TRBV5-8 and TRBJ2-1; D is perhaps TRBD1 (6 bases). Germline values: CDR1 SGHTS, CDR2 YDEGEE. The CDR3 sequence is 16 residues long. Trimming removed 0 bases from V and 6 bases from J, with 16 bases in between. In DNA form, the CDR3 reads TGTGCCAGCAGCTTGGACTTCGACAGGATTGCCAATGAGCAGTTCTTC. The encoded protein is CASSLDFDRIANEQFF.

V usage is TRBV7-2 and J usage is TRBJ2-4, with D possibly matching TRBD2 (5 bases). V lost 2 bases, J lost 6 bases, and 11 bases lay in between. The germline gives CDR1 SGHTA, CDR2 FQGNSA. This CDR3 spans 14 amino acids. The CDR3 region has the DNA TGTGCCAGCAGCTTACCCGAGGGCGGAAACATTCAGTACTTC. Protein product: CASSLPEGGNIQYF.

The chain is built from TRBV30 and TRBJ2-2; D is unresolved. Trimming left V 4 bases short and J 3 bases short, with 6 bases between. CDR1 and CDR2 (germline): GTSNPN, SVGIG (reference sequence). CDR3 size: 12 residues. The CDR3 here is CAWTSYTGELFF. CDR3 coding DNA: TGTGCCTGGACTTCTTACACCGGGGAGCTGTTTTTT.